This T cell receptor delta chain was found in a study of gammadelta T cells in human blood (TCRdb year 2020). What the study reported, not specific to this receptor: The study reported that microbial exposure appeared to drive polyclonal expansion of innate gamma-delta T cells immediately after birth.

This clone was observed a few times. It lacks a known antigen. Base qualities are not at hand, and no much larger clone is one base apart. Here V drops 3 bases and J drops 1 base, and the junction holds 13 bases not matched to any gene. CDR1 TSWWSYY and CDR2 QGS were looked up in the germline V gene. Reading from cysteine to phenylalanine, the CDR3 counts 19 amino acids. The CDR3 DNA has 57 bases and is translated from base 1. The library was built by means of RT-PCR. The instrument given in TCRdb is Illumina MiSeq. Clones were re-identified by TCRdb from the public reads with CATT, and rows with the same DNA were merged. This sample lists approximately 1,100 delta-chain clones; approximately 26% were detected once. Jointly, the top ten make up 11% of the sample.

The sequence derives from a human donor. Here the chain combines TRDV1 and TRDJ1, with 11 bases matching TRDD3. The sample taken for sequencing was non-Vgamma9Vdelta2 gamma-delta T cells from infant blood. The nucleotides are TGTGCTCTTGGGGAGACCTTCCTACGTGGGGGATACGGCACCGATAAACTCATCTTT. Its translation is CALGETFLRGGYGTDKLIF.